This entry lists 11 T cell receptor beta chains sequenced from one sample in a study of lymphopenia after photon versus proton radiotherapy. Data came from immunoSEQ multiplex PCR; TCRdb stores just in-frame clones and leaves some out. The sample consists of some 31,000 clones, approximately 87% of them appearing once. The sample consisted of peripheral blood, taken from a patient treated with proton-based radiotherapy. The source is a woman in her sixties or seventies with pancreatic cancer.

The chain recombines TRBV7-2 with TRBJ2-1; D is unresolved. Trimming stripped 2 bases from V and 13 bases from J, with 12 bases between. The CDR3 has 12 residues. Germline CDR1 SGHTA, CDR2 FQGNSA. The CDR3 DNA follows: TGTGCCAGCAGCTTACCTGGAGTAGCCCAGTTCTTC. Amino acid sequence: CASSLPGVAQFF.

The chain uses TRBV14 and TRBJ2-7; D ambiguous. The CDR3 runs 15 residues. Trimming took off 2 bases at V and 4 bases at J, with 15 bases between the two ends. Germline CDR1 reads SGHDN; CDR2 reads FVKESK. The CDR3 region is CASSQTGGIKYEQYF. The CDR3 DNA reads TGTGCCAGCAGCCAAACTGGCGGTATTAAGTACGAGCAGTACTTC. Full variable domain (outside the CDR3, taken from reference TRBV14 and TRBJ2-7): EAGVTQFPSHSVIEKGQTVTLRCDPISGHDNLYWYRRVMGKEIKFLLHFVKESKQDESGMPNNRFLAERTGGTYSTLKVQPAELEDSGVYFCASSQTGGIKYEQYFGPGTRLTVT.

Written as DNA, the CDR3 is TGTGCCAGTAACGACAGGGCCGAGAATGAGCAGTTCTTC. Protein sequence: CASNDRAENEQFF. The rearrangement links TRBV19 to TRBJ2-1; 7 positions agree with TRBD1. V was pared by 7 bases and J by 7 bases, with 7 bases of the junction left unmatched. This CDR3 comprises 13 residues. The germline CDR1 and CDR2 sequences are LNHDA and SQIVND (reference sequence).

Comment on this clone: Here the CDR3 omits its conserved ending phenylalanine or tryptophan, so a read error is the likely source. This chain connects TRBV6-5 to TRBJ2-7, with 12 bases that match TRBD1. V was clipped by 4 bases and J by 6 bases; unmatched bases: 7. The CDR3 has 15 residues. Germline V gene lookup returns CDR1 MNHEY and CDR2 SVGAGI. This chain's CDR3 is CASSSTGTGGREQYL. The CDR3 coding sequence is TGTGCCAGCAGTTCAACCGGGACAGGGGGCCGCGAGCAGTACCTC.

V usage is TRBV11-3 and J usage is TRBJ1-1, with unresolved D. The CDR3 runs 14 residues. Trimming stripped 1 base from V and 7 bases from J, with 13 bases between. CDR1 is SGHNT and CDR2 is YENEEA in the germline V gene. DNA of the CDR3: TGTGCCAGCAGCTTAGGAGGGAGGCGGATTGAAGCTTTCTTT. This codes for CASSLGGRRIEAFF.

This chain joins TRBV4-1 and TRBJ2-1; 10 nucleotides line up with TRBD2. Germline CDR1 reads MGHRA; CDR2 reads YSYEKL. The CDR3 is made up of 16 amino acids. With 5 bases clipped from V and 2 bases from J, the junction kept 6 bases outside the gene matches. The DNA of the CDR3 is TGCGCCAGCAGCTACCGGACTAGCGGACCCTACAATGAGCAGTTCTTC. As protein: CASSYRTSGPYNEQFF.

This rearrangement joins TRBV6-5 to TRBJ2-5; the D gene is possibly TRBD2 (6 bases). V gave up 2 bases and J gave up 4 bases, with 11 bases separating them. CDR1 and CDR2 from the germline V gene are MNHEY and SVGAGI. The length of the CDR3 is 14 residues. The CDR3 bases are TGTGCCAGCAGTTACCGGCCCGGGGGAGAGACCCAGTACTTC. Amino acid sequence: CASSYRPGGETQYF.

The chain combines TRBV6-5 with TRBJ1-2; TRBD1 is a possible D gene (6 bases). V lost 0 bases to trimming and J lost 8 bases, with 13 bases between them. Germline CDR1 is MNHEY and CDR2 is SVGAGI. This CDR3 region has 14 residues. The CDR3 nucleotides read TGTGCCAGCAGTTACTCCAGGGGTGGAGGCGGCTACACCTTC. Residues: CASSYSRGGGGYTF.

This sequence joins TRBV28 and TRBJ2-2; 14 bases are a match to TRBD2. CDR1 is MDHEN and CDR2 is SYDVKM in the germline V gene. The CDR3 spans 19 residues. J gave up 6 bases and V 10 bases, and 19 bases lay outside the gene matches. CDR3 sequence (DNA): TGTGCCACCCAACCCGGGACTAGCGGGAGTTCGATTCCCGCCGGGGAGCTGTTTTTT. Translation gives CATQPGTSGSSIPAGELFF.

This chain connects TRBV6-6 to TRBJ1-4; TRBD1 agrees at 8 bases. Trimming cost V 2 bases and J 5 bases; bases outside gene matches: 4. Germline values: CDR1 MNHNY, CDR2 SVGAGI (reference sequence). The CDR3 length is 15 residues. CDR3 in DNA: TGTGCCAGCAGTTACGGCTCAGGGGGCAATGAAAAACTGTTTTTT. As protein: CASSYGSGGNEKLFF.

The rearrangement uses TRBV19 and TRBJ2-5, with TRBD2 as a possible D gene (5 bases). CDR3 size: 14 residues. Trimming took off 2 bases at V and 5 bases at J, with 12 bases between the two ends. The germline CDR1 and CDR2 sequences are LNHDA and SQIVND (reference sequence). CDR3 protein: CASSISGPGETQYF. DNA for the CDR3: TGTGCCAGTAGTATATCGGGCCCGGGGGAGACCCAGTACTTC.